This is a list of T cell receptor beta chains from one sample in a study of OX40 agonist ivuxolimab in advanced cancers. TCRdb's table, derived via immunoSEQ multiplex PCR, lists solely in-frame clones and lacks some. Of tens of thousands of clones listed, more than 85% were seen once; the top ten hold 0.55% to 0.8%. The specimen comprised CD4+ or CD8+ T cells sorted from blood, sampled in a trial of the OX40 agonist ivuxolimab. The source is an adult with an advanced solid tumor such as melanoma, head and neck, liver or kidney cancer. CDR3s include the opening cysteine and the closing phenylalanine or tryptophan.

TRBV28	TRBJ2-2	CASSPPHVAGELFF
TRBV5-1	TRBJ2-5	CASSQQTGPYQETQYF
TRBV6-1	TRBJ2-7	CASRAGGSKYEQYF
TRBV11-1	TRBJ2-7	CASSPRDRRSGQYF
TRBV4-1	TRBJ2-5	CASSHTGLAKETQYF
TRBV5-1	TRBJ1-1	CASSTRTGGTNTEAFF
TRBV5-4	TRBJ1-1	CASSVNRNVDTEAFF
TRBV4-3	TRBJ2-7	CASSQDMGPYEQYF
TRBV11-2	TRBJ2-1	CASSQAGEQFF
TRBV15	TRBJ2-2	CATSRARLAQNTGELFF
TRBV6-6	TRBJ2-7	CASSFILVRDEQYF
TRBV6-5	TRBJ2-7	CASSRSGEQYF
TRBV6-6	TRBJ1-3	CASSYRAGNTIYF
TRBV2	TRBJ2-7	CASLRDSSYEQYF
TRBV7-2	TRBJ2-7	CASSPPSSGSYEQYF
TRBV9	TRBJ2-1	CASTPGTYSYNEQFF
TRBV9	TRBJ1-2	CASSVERYGYTF
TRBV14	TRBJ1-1	CASSPYRDRGSNTEAFF
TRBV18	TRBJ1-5	CASSGRAGNQPQHF
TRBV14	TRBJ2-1	CASSSGKGGLSSYNEQFF
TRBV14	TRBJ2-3	CASSPRMEGYSTDTQYF
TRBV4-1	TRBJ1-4	CASSQGQGAREKLFF
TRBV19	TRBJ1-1	CASSRDSEAFF
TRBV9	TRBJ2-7	CASSVDSVGEQYF
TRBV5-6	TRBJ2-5	CASSLTASTGPQETQYF
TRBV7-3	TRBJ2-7	CASSDQPQGEQYF
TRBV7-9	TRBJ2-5	CASSFTGDRNQYF
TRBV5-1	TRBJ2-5	CASSLNSQETQYF
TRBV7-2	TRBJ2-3	CASSSPPGTSGDTQYF
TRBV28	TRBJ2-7	CASSLSVKLGQYF
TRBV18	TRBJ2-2	CASSPRGSTNTGELFF
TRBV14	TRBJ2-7	CASSLWDNLYEQYF
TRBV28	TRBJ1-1	CASSLRQGFEAFF
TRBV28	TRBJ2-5	CASSLGQGETQYF
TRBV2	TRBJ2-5	CASSLGRNQETQYF
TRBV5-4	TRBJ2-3	CASRLRAGTDTQYF
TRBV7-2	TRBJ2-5	CASSAAGGAETQYF